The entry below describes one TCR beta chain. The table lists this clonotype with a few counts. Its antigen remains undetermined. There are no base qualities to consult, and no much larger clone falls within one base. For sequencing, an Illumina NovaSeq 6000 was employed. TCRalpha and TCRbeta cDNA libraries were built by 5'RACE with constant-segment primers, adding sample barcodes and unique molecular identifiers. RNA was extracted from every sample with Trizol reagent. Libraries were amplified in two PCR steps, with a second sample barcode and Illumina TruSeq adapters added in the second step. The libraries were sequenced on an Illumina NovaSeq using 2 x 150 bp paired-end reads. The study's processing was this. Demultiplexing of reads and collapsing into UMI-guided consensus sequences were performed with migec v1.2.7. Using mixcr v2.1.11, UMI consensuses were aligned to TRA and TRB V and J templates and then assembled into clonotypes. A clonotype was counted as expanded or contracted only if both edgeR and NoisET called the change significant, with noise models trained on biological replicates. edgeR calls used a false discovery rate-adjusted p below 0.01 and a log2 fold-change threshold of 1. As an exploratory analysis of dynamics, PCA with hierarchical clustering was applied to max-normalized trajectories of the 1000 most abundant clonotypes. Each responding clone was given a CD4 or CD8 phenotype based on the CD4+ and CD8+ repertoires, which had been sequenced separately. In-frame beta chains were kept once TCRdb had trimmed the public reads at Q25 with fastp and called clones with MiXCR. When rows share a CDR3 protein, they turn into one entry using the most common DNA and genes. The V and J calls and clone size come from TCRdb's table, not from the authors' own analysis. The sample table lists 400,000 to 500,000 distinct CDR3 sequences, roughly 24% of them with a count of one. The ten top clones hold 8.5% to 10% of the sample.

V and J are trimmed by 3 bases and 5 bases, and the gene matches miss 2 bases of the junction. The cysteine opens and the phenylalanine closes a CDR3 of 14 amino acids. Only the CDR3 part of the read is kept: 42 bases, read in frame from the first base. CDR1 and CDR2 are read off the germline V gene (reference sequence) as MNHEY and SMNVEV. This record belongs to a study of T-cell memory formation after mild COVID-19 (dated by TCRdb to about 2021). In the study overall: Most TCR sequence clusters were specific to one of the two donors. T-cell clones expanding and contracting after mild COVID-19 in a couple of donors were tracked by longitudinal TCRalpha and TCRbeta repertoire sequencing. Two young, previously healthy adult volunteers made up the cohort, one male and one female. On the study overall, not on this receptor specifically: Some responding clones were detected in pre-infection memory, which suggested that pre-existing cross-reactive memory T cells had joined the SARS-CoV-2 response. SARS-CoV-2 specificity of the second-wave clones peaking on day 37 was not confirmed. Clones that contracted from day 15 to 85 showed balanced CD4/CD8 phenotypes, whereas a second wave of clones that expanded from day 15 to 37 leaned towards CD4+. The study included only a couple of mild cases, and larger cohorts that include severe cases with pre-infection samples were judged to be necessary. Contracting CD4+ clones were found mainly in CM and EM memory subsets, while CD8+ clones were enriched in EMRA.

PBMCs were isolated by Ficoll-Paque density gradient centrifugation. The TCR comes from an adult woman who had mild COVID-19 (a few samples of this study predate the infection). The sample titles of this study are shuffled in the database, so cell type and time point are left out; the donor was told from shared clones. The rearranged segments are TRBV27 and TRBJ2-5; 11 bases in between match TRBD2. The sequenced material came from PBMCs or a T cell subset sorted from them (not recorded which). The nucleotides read TGTGCCAGCAGTTTTAGCGGGAGGGGGGAGACCCAGTACTTC. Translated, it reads CASSFSGRGETQYF.